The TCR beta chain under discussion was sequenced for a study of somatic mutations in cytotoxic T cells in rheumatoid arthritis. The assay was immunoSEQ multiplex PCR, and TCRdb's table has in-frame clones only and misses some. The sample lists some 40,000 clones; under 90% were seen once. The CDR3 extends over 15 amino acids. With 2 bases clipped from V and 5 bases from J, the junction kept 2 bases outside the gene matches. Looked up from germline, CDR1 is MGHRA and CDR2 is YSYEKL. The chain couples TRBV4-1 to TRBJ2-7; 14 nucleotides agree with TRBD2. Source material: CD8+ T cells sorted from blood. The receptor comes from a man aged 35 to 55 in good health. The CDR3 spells CASSQPGLAGDEQYF. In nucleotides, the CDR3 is TGCGCCAGCAGCCAACCGGGACTAGCGGGAGACGAGCAGTACTTC.